The 4 T cell receptor beta chains below come from one sample, sequenced in a study of T cells in Graves' hyperthyroidism and ophthalmopathy. TCR beta CDR3 regions were amplified from RNA. The TCR CDR3 first-round RT-PCR relied on the HTBI primer set. TCRdb ran MiXCR on the multiplex PCR reads and lists one entry per CDR3 protein. The sample contains hundreds of thousands of distinct CDR3 sequences, approximately 15% of which appear only once. Specimen: blood. The receptors shown here come from a man between 18 and 29 years old with Graves' ophthalmopathy.

This clonotype appeared many times. The chain joins TRBV5-1 to TRBJ2-7; D is possibly TRBD1 or TRBD2 (5 bases each). Germline V gene data show CDR1 as SGHRS and CDR2 as YFSETQ. Trimming removed 1 base from V and 2 bases from J, with 13 bases in between. The CDR3 has 15 residues. The CDR3, as DNA: TGCGCCAGCAGCTTGACGTGGGGGTCCACCTACGAGCAGTACTTC. It encodes CASSLTWGSTYEQYF.

This chain joins TRBV4-1 and TRBJ2-3; TRBD2 aligns across 9 bases. The germline CDR1 and CDR2 sequences are MGHRA and YSYEKL. V shed 0 bases and J 1 base; nucleotides not matched to a gene: 2. CDR3 length: 16 amino acids. CDR3 coding DNA: TGCGCCAGCAGCCAAGAGGAGCGGGGGGGCACAGATACGCAGTATTTT. It translates to CASSQEERGGTDTQYF.

The CDR3: CASSGGQGATFYGYTF. The CDR3 DNA reads as TGTGCCAGCAGCGGGGGACAGGGGGCAACCTTCTATGGCTACACCTTC. The rearrangement joins TRBV9 to TRBJ1-2; 12 bases fit TRBD1. Per germline, CDR1 SGDLS and CDR2 YYNGEE. The CDR3 covers 16 residues. J was trimmed by 4 bases and V by 3 bases; bases with no gene match: 7.

In its sample, this clonotype was seen many times. The chain uses TRBV28 and TRBJ2-2; no clear D gene. This CDR3 is built from 14 residues. Trimming removed 6 bases at V and 4 bases at J, with 12 bases between. Germline CDR1 is MDHEN and CDR2 is SYDVKM. CDR3 bases: TGTGCCAGCAGAGAGGTGGGAACCACCGGGGAGCTGTTTTTT. Translating gives CASREVGTTGELFF. Supplemented by reference TRBV28 and TRBJ2-2, the full variable domain reads DVKVTQSSRYLVKRTGEKVFLECVQDMDHENMFWYRQDPGLGLRLIYFSYDVKMKEKGDIPEGYSVSREKKERFSLILESASTNQTSMYLCASREVGTTGELFFGEGSRLTVL.